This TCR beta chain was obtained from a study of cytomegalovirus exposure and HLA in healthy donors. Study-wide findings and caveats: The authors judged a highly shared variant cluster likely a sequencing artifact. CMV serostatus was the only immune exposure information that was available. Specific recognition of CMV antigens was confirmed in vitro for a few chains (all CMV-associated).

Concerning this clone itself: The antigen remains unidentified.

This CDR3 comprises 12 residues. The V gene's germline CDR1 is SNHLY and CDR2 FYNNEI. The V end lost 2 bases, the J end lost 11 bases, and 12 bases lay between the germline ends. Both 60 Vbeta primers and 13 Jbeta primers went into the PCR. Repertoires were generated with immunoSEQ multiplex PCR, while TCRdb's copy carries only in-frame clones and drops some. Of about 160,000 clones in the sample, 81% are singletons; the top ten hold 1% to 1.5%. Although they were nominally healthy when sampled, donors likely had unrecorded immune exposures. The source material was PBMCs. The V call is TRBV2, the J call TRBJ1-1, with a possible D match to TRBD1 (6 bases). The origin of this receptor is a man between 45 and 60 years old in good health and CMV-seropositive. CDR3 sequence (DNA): TGTGCCAGCAGTGAAAGGGACACGACGGCTTTCTTT. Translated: CASSERDTTAFF.